This T cell receptor beta chain was obtained from a study of blood T cells in healthy people across ages. Between the trimmed V and J ends, which lost 6 bases and 0 bases, there was a span of 15 bases. This CDR3 region has 16 residues. Combining a sample-barcoded 5' primer with a J-beta primer mix, a second PCR ran for about 7 to 11 cycles. TCRdb reprocessed the 5' RACE reads via MiXCR and lists one record per CDR3 protein. The top ten clones hold roughly 26% of a sample with 780,000 or so distinct CDR3 sequences, more than 55% of them seen once. As concerns this clonotype: Its antigen is still unknown.

Points from the study as a whole: Greater diversity and more naive CD4+ cells were seen in long-lived donors than in aged donors. No conclusive comparison of naive versus antigen-experienced cells was possible with unsorted PBMCs. Roughly linear age-related decline in beta diversity appeared, significant by age 40.

The chain employs TRBV12-3 or TRBV12-4 and TRBJ2-1; D possibly corresponds to TRBD2 (6 bases). This sequence originates from a man in his forties in good health. Sequenced: blood. The CDR3 region has the DNA TGTGCCAGCAGGCTTAGCGGAGGGAGCTCCTACAATGAGCAGTTCTTC. Translated: CASRLSGGSSYNEQFF.